This T cell receptor beta chain was captured in a study of blood T cell repertoires in COVID-19. Whole-study context: Spain, Italy and the United States supplied samples that represented acute and convalescent COVID-19.

Original analysis: How many nucleated cells were present was estimated from reference gene primer amplification. The repertoire was sequenced with immunoSEQ multiplex PCR; TCRdb's copy has only in-frame clones and lacks some. The DNA was the basis for D and trimming; V, J and clone size are from that table. This table has around 160,000 clones, more than 70% appearing once. V was trimmed by 4 bases and J by 6 bases, leaving 7 bases between them. This CDR3 comprises 11 residues. Germline CDR1 is SGHVS and CDR2 is FQNEAQ. Sequenced input: peripheral blood. The TCR was taken from a human donor in a cohort sampled during active COVID-19. The chain combines TRBV7-8 with TRBJ2-7, with unresolved D. The CDR3 sequence is CASSSLFEQYF. The CDR3, as DNA: TGTGCCAGCAGCTCACTCTTCGAGCAGTACTTC.